The clone carrying this TCR beta chain was recorded at least ten times. Its matching antigen is unknown. The source of the sample is a study of T cells in Graves' hyperthyroidism and ophthalmopathy. CDR3 length: 16 residues. The V gene's germline CDR1 is DFQATT and CDR2 SNEGSKA (reference sequence). The V and J ends lost 6 bases and 3 bases respectively, with 22 bases between them. The source material, RNA transcripts, was used to amplify TCR beta CDR3 regions. Carried out on the TCR CDR3, a first-round RT-PCR used the HTBI primer set. TCRdb used MiXCR to reprocess the multiplex PCR reads, holding one entry per CDR3 protein. This sample yields nearly 600,000 distinct CDR3 sequences, of which approximately 15% are seen a single time; roughly 6.9% belongs to the top ten. General study points: Most clonotypes that expanded in the thyroid above 0.001 also showed up in blood.

The sequence came from a woman aged 18-30 years with Graves' ophthalmopathy. V gene TRBV20-1 combines with J gene TRBJ2-3; D perhaps matches TRBD1 (7 bases). The sample taken for sequencing was blood. CDR3 sequence reads: CSAAGTDRVGTDTQYF. DNA of the CDR3: TGCAGTGCCGCAGGGACTGACAGGGTCGGTACAGATACGCAGTATTTT.